This entry lists 15 T cell receptor beta chains sequenced from one sample in a study of cytomegalovirus exposure and HLA in healthy donors. Clones were sequenced by immunoSEQ multiplex PCR, and TCRdb holds only the in-frame ones, with some missing. This sample has about 160,000 clones, with about 88% found just once. What was sequenced was PBMCs. Receptors were obtained from a man aged 18 to 29 in good health and CMV-seronegative.

The rearrangement joins TRBV27 to TRBJ1-5; D is undetermined. CDR1 and CDR2 from the germline V gene are MNHEY and SMNVEV (reference sequence). This CDR3 region has 15 residues. V was trimmed by 5 bases and J by 1 base, leaving 12 bases between them. The CDR3 DNA reads TGTGCCAGCAGTCCTCGTTTTGAGAGCAATCAGCCCCAGCATTTT. Translating gives CASSPRFESNQPQHF.

This chain connects TRBV7-9 to TRBJ1-1, with 10 bases that match TRBD1. Germline V gene sequence: CDR1 SEHNR, CDR2 FQNEAQ (reference sequence). This CDR3 contains 15 residues. V was pared by 2 bases and J by 1 base, with 1 base of the junction left unmatched. DNA for the CDR3: TGTGCCAGCAGCTTAAGGACAGGGGGGAACACTGAAGCTTTCTTT. Protein: CASSLRTGGNTEAFF.

This clone came up once. This sequence joins TRBV5-4 and TRBJ2-7; TRBD1 aligns across 11 bases. The V segment lost 0 bases and the J segment 10 bases; nucleotides outside the gene matches: 3. The V gene's germline CDR1 is SGHNT and CDR2 YYREEE (reference sequence). The CDR3 runs to 13 residues. CDR3 nucleotide sequence: TGTGCCAGCAGCTTGGGGGGGACAGGGGGACAGTACTTC. This gives the protein CASSLGGTGGQYF.

The chain has TRBV7-6 and TRBJ2-2; D uncertain. CDR3 size: 15 residues. V was trimmed by 5 bases and J by 7 bases, leaving 17 bases between them. Germline CDR1 reads SGHVS; CDR2 reads FNYEAQ. This CDR3 reads CASSPTGYPGGELFF. The CDR3 DNA is TGTGCCAGCAGCCCAACTGGGTACCCGGGCGGGGAGCTGTTTTTT.

The gene calls are TRBV4-2 and TRBJ1-1; 9 positions match TRBD1. Germline trimming cut 3 bases from V and 1 base from J; bases unmatched to any gene: 3. This CDR3 comprises 15 residues. Germline V lookup: CDR1 LGHNA, CDR2 YNFKEQ. In DNA form, the CDR3 reads TGTGCCAGCAGCCAGGGACAGGGACAGAACACTGAAGCTTTCTTT. It translates to CASSQGQGQNTEAFF.

The chain uses TRBV6-1 and TRBJ2-2, with D perhaps TRBD1 (6 bases). V dropped 10 bases and J dropped 5 bases, with 14 bases sitting between them. The CDR3 sequence is 13 residues long. The germline V gene encodes CDR1 MNHNS and CDR2 SASEGT. CDR3 coding DNA: TGTGCCATTCTAAACAGGGATACCGGGGAGCTGTTTTTT. Amino acid sequence: CAILNRDTGELFF.

The rearrangement joins TRBV30 to TRBJ1-3; a possible D gene is TRBD1 (5 bases). This CDR3 has 12 amino acids. Germline loops: CDR1 GTSNPN, CDR2 SVGIG (reference sequence). Trimming took off 0 bases at V and 11 bases at J, with 11 bases between the two ends. CDR3 coding DNA: TGTGCCTGGAGTGTACCCAGGGCGGCCATATATTTT. Translating gives CAWSVPRAAIYF.

This sequence joins TRBV11-2 and TRBJ2-7; 12 bases are shared with TRBD1. Germline V gene sequence: CDR1 SGHAT, CDR2 FQNNGV. The CDR3 has 15 residues. Trimming cost V 3 bases and J 4 bases; bases outside gene matches: 4. DNA of the CDR3: TGTGCCAGCAGCTTCGGGACAGGGGGCATTTACGAGCAGTACGTC. This gives the protein CASSFGTGGIYEQYV.

The chain recombines TRBV6-5 with TRBJ1-1; D is undetermined. Deletions cut 6 bases from V and 6 bases from J, with 11 bases between. The germline V gene encodes CDR1 MNHEY and CDR2 SVGAGI. The CDR3 is made up of 12 amino acids. Written as DNA, the CDR3 is TGTGCCAGCAGACTACCCGGGGCTGAAGCTTTCTTT. This sequence encodes CASRLPGAEAFF.

V is TRBV19 and J is TRBJ1-5, with TRBD1 as a possible D gene (5 bases). Germline V CDR1 and CDR2: LNHDA, SQIVND (reference sequence). V was cut by 5 bases and J by 3 bases, with 14 bases left in between. This CDR3 has 15 residues. For the CDR3, the DNA is TGTGCCAGTAGTGCCATGGGGGGTGCCAATCAGCCCCAGCATTTT. It is translated as CASSAMGGANQPQHF.

The genes are TRBV29-1 and TRBJ1-2, with 9 positions matching TRBD1. V dropped 0 bases and J dropped 5; count of bases not matched to a gene: 4. The CDR3 has 14 residues. CDR1 and CDR2 from the germline V gene are SQVTM and ANQGSEA. CDR3 sequence reads: CSVEDLGQGYGYTF. CDR3 nucleotide sequence: TGCAGCGTTGAAGACCTAGGACAGGGGTATGGCTACACCTTC.

The rearrangement links TRBV14 to TRBJ2-1; the match to TRBD2 covers 11 bases. V trimming: 4 bases; J trimming: 6 bases; junction bases outside the gene matches: 2. The CDR3 is made up of 14 amino acids. In germline, CDR1 is SGHDN, CDR2 FVKESK. DNA of the CDR3: TGTGCCAGCAGCCTAGCGGGAGGGCCCAATGAGCAGTTCTTC. It translates to CASSLAGGPNEQFF.

This chain links TRBV5-1 with TRBJ1-5; 8 positions match TRBD1. Germline V gives CDR1 SGHRS, CDR2 YFSETQ. This CDR3 region has 15 residues. After removal of 2 bases from V and 4 bases from J, the junction contained 5 bases not matched to a gene. The CDR3 DNA follows: TGCGCCAGCAGCTTCGGGACAGGTAGAAATCAGCCCCAGCATTTT. It translates to CASSFGTGRNQPQHF.

The chain has TRBV28 and TRBJ1-5, with 10 nucleotides matching TRBD1. V dropped 2 bases and J dropped 7; count of bases not matched to a gene: 8. The CDR3 covers 16 residues. The germline V gene has CDR1 MDHEN and CDR2 SYDVKM. The CDR3 here is CASSLTFGQGGQPQHF. The CDR3 DNA is TGTGCCAGCAGTTTAACGTTTGGACAGGGGGGACAGCCCCAGCATTTT. The whole variable domain, remainder taken from reference TRBV28 and TRBJ1-5, is DVKVTQSSRYLVKRTGEKVFLECVQDMDHENMFWYRQDPGLGLRLIYFSYDVKMKEKGDIPEGYSVSREKKERFSLILESASTNQTSMYLCASSLTFGQGGQPQHFGDGTRLSIL.

V is TRBV5-6 and J is TRBJ2-3; the match to TRBD2 covers 9 bases. CDR1 and CDR2 (germline): SGHDT, YYEEEE. Unmatched junction bases numbered 4, after V lost 0 bases and J lost 14 bases. This CDR3 region has 12 residues. CDR3 loop: CASSLGAGGAYF. In DNA, the CDR3 is TGTGCCAGCAGCTTGGGAGCGGGGGGCGCGTATTTT.